This TCR beta chain was identified in a study of cytotoxic CD8 clonotypes in ibrutinib-treated CLL. Background on the study: The patients comprised 11 relapsed/refractory and 15 treatment-naive cases, about 18 IGHV unmutated. Findings and limits, study-wide: Contraction or stability on treatment was seen for public clonotypes, which were uncommon. Clonality grew at ibrutinib response; at progression, it decreased back toward baseline.

Investigators sought sequencing depths of between 1 in 200,000 and 1 in 1 million T cells. Data came from immunoSEQ multiplex PCR; TCRdb stores just in-frame clones and leaves some out. Among fewer than 300,000 clones listed, around 76% were seen once. As for this clone: The antigen is undetermined.

V gave up 1 base and J gave up 6 bases; unmatched junction bases: 7. The germline V gene encodes CDR1 SGHTA and CDR2 FQGNSA. The length of the CDR3 is 15 residues. The sequence came from a human donor with chronic lymphocytic leukemia. The sequencing used PBMCs, collected at disease progression, from a patient treated with ibrutinib. V gene TRBV7-2 combines with J gene TRBJ2-7, with 9 bases matching TRBD1. This chain's CDR3 is CASSLEGQGLTEQYF. The CDR3 region has the DNA TGTGCCAGCAGCTTAGAGGGACAGGGACTCACCGAGCAGTACTTC.